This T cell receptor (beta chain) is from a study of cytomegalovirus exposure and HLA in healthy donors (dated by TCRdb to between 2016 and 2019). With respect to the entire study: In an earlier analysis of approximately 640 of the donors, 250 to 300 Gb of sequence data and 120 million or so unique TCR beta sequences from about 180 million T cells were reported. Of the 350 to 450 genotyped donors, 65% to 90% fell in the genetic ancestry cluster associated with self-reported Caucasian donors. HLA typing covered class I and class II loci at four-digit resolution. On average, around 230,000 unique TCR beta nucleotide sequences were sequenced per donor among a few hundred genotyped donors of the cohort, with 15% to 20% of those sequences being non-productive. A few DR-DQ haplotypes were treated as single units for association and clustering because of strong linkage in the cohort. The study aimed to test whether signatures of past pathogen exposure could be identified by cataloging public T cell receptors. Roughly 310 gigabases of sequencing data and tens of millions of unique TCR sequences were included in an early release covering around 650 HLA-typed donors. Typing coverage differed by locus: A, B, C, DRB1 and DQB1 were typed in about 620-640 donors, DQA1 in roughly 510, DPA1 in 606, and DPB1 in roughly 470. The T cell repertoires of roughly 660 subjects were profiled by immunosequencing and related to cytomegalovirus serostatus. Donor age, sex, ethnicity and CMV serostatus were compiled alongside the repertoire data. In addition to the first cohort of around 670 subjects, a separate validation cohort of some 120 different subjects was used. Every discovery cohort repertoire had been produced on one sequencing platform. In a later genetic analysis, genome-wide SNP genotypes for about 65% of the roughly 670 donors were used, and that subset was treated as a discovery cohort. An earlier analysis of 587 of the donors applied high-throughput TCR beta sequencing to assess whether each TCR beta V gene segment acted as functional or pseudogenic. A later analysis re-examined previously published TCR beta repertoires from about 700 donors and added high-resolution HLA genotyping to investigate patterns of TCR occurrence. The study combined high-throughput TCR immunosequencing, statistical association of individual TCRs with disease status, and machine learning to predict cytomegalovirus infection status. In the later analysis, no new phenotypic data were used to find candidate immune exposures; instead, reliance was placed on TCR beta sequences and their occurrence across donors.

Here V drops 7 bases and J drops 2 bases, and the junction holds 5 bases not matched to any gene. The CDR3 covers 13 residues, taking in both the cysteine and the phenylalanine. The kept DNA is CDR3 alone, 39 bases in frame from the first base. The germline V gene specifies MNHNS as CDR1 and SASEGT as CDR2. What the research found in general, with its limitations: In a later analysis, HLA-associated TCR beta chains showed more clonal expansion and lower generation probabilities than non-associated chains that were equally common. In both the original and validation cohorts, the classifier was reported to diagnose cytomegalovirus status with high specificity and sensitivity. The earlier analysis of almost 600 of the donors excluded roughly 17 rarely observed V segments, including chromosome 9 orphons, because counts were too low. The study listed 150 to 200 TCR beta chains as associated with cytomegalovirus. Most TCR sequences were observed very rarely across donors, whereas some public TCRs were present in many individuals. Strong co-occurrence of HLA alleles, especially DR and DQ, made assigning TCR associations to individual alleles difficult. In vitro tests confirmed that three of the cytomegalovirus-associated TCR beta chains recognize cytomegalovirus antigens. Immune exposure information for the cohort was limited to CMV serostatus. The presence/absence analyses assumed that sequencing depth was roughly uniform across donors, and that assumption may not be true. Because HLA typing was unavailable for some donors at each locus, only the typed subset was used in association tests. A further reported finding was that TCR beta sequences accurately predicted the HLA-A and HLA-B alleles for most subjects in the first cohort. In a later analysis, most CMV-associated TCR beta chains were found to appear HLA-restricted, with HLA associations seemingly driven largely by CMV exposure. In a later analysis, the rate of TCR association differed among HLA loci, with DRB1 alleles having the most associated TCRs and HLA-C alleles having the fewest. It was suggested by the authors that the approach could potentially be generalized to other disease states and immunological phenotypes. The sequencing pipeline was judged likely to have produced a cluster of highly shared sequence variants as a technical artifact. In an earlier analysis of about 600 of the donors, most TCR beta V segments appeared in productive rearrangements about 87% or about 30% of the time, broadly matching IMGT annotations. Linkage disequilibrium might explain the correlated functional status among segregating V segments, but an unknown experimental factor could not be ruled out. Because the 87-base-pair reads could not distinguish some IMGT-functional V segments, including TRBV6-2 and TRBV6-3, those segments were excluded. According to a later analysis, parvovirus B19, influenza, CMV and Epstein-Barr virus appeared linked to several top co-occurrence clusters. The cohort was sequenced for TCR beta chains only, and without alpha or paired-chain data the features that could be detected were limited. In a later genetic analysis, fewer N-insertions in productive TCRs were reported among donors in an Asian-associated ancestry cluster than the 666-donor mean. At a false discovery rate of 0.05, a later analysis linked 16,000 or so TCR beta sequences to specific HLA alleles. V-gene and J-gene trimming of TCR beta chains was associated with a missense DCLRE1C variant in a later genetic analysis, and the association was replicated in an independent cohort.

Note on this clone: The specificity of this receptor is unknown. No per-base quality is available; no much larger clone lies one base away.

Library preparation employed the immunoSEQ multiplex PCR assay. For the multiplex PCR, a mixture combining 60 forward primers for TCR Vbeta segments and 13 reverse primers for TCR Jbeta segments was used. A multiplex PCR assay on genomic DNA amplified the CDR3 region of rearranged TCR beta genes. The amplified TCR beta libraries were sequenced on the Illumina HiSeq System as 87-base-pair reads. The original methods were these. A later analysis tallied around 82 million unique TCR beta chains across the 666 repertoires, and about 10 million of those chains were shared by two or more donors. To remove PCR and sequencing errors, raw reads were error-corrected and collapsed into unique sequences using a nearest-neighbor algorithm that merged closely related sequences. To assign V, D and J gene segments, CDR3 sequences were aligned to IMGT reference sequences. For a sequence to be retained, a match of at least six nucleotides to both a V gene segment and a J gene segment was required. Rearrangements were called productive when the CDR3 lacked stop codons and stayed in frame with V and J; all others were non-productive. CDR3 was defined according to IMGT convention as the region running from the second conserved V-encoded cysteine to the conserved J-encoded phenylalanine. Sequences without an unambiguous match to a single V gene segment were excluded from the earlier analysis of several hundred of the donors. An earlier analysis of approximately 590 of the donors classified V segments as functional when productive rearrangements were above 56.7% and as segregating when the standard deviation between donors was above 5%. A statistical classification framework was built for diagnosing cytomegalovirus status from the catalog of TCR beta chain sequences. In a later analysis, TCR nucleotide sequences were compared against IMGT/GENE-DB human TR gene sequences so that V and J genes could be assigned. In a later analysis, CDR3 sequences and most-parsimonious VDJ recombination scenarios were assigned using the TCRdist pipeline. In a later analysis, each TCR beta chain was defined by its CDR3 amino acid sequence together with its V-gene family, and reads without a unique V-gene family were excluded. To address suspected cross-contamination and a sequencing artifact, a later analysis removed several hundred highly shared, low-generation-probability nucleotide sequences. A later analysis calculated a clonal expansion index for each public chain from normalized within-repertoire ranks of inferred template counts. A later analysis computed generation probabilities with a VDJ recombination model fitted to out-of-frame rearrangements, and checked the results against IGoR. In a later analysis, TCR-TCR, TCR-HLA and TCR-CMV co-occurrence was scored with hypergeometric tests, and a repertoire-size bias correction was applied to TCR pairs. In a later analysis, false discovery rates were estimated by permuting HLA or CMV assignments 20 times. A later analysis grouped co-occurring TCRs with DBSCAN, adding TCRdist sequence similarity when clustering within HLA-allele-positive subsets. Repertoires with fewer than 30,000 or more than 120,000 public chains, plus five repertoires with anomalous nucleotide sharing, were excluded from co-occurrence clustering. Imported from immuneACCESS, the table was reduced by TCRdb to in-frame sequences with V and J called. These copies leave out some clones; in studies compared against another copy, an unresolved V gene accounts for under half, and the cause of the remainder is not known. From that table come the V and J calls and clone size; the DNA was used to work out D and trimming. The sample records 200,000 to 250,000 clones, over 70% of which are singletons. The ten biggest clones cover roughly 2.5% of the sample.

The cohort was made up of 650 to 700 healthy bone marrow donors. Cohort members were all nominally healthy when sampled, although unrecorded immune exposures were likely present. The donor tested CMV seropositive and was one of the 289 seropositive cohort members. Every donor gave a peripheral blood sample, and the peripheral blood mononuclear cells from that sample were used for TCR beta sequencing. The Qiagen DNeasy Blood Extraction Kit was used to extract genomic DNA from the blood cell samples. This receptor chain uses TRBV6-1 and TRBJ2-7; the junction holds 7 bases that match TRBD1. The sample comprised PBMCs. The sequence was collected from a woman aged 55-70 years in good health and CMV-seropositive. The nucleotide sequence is TGTGCCAGCAAGAGGGACAGAGCCTACGAGCAGTACTTC. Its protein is CASKRDRAYEQYF.